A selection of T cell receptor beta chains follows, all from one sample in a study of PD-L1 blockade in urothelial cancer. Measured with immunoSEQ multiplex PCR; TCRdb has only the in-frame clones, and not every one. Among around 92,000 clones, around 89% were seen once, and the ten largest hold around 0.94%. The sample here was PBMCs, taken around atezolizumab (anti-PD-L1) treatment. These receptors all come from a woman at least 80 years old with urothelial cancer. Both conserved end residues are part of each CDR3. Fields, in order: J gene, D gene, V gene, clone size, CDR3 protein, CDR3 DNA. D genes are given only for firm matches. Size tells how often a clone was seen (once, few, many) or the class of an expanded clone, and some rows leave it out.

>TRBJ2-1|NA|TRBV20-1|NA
CSAKRSEQFF
TGCAGTGCCAAACGTAGTGAGCAGTTCTTC
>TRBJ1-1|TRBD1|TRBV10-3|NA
CAINEPGQGDTEAFF
TGTGCCATCAATGAGCCCGGACAGGGCGACACTGAAGCTTTCTTT
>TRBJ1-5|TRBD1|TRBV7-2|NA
CASSPMTGRSNQPQHF
TGTGCCAGCAGCCCCATGACAGGGCGGAGCAATCAGCCCCAGCATTTT
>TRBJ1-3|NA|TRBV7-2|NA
CASSTDRYSGNTIYF
TGTGCCAGCAGCACCGACAGGTACTCTGGAAACACCATATATTTT
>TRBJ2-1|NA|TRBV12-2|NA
CASRAKRLGGRGYEQFF
TGTGCAAGTCGCGCTAAGCGGTTGGGCGGGAGAGGCTATGAGCAGTTCTTC
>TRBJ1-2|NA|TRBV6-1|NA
CASSVDSSTF
TGTGCCAGCAGTGTAGACAGCAGCACCTTC
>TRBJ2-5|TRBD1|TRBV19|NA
CASSTLPGQGEETQYF
TGTGCCAGTAGTACCCTCCCAGGACAGGGAGAAGAGACCCAGTACTTC
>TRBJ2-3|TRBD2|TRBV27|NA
CASSISGTISTDTQYF
TGTGCCAGCAGTATCTCCGGGACTATTAGCACAGATACGCAGTATTTT
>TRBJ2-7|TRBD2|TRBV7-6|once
CASSLGTSGGQQYF
TGTGCCAGCAGCTTAGGGACTAGCGGGGGTCAACAGTACTTC
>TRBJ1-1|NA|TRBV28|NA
CASSLPRGGNTEAFF
TGTGCCAGCAGTTTACCCCGAGGGGGTAACACTGAAGCTTTCTTT
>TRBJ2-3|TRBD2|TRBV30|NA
CAWKRGADTQYF
TGTGCCTGGAAGCGGGGGGCAGATACGCAGTATTTT
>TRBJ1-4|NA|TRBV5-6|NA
CASSPWWEGQTLGKLFF
TGTGCCAGCAGCCCCTGGTGGGAGGGGCAGACCTTAGGAAAACTGTTTTTT
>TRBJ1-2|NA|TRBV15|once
CATSRETGGEGYTF
TGTGCCACCAGCAGAGAGACGGGGGGCGAGGGCTACACCTTC
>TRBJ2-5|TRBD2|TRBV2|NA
CASSGTSGTRTQYF
TGTGCCAGCAGTGGGACTAGCGGGACACGGACCCAGTACTTC
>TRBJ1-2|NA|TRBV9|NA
CASSASGTDYGYTF
TGTGCCAGCAGCGCGTCCGGGACTGACTATGGCTACACCTTC
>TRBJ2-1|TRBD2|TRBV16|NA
CASSHGTSGNEQFF
TGTGCCAGCAGCCACGGGACTAGCGGCAATGAGCAGTTCTTC
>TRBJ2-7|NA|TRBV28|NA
CASSSIGLKSIYEQYF
TGTGCCAGCAGTTCCATCGGACTAAAATCGATCTACGAGCAGTACTTC
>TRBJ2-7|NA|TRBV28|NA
CASSGWTGRGEQYF
TGTGCCAGCAGCGGGTGGACCGGCCGGGGCGAGCAGTACTTC
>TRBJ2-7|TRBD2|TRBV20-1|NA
CSAREVYEQYF
TGCAGTGCTCGGGAGGTCTACGAGCAGTACTTC
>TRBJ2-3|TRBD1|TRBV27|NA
CASSRPGTGRGGQYF
TGTGCCAGCAGTCGTCCCGGGACAGGGCGCGGCGGTCAGTATTTT
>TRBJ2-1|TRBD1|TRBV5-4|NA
CASSSGTGFKLGEQFF
TGTGCCAGCAGCTCCGGGACAGGCTTTAAACTAGGTGAGCAGTTCTTC
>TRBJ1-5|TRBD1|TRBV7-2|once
CASSLSGTGFSNQPQHF
TGTGCCAGCAGCTTATCCGGGACAGGGTTTAGCAATCAGCCCCAGCATTTT
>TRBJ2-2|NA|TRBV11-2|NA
CASSLRGSYTGELFF
TGTGCCAGCAGCTTACGAGGGAGTTACACCGGGGAGCTGTTTTTT
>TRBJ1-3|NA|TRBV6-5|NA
CASSYSAYGNTIYF
TGTGCCAGCAGTTACTCGGCTTATGGAAACACCATATATTTT
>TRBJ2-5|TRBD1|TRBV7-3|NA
CASSPIQGARETQYF
TGTGCCAGCAGCCCTATACAGGGGGCGCGGGAGACCCAGTACTTC
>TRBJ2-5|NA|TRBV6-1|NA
CASSERQRGKETQYF
TGTGCCAGCAGTGAACGACAGAGGGGGAAAGAGACCCAGTACTTC
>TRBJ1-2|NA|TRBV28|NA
CASSSQYGYTF
TGTGCCAGCAGTTCCCAGTATGGCTACACCTTC
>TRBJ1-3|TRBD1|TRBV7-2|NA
CASGTGGNTIYF
TGTGCCAGCGGGACAGGGGGAAACACCATATATTTT
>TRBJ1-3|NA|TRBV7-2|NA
CASSSSSAGNTIYF
TGTGCCAGCAGCTCATCCTCAGCAGGGAACACCATATATTTT
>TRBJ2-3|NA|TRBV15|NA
CATNQFTTDTQYF
TGTGCCACAAACCAGTTCACAACAGATACGCAGTATTTT
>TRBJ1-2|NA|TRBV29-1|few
CSVKHSHYGYTF
TGCAGCGTTAAACACAGTCATTATGGCTACACCTTC
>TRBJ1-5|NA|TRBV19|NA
CASRPQSSNQPQHF
TGTGCCAGTAGGCCACAGAGTAGCAATCAGCCCCAGCATTTT
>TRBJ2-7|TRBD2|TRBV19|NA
CASSILAGDLGEQYF
TGTGCCAGTAGTATCCTAGCGGGAGATCTGGGGGAGCAGTACTTC
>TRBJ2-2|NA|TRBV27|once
CASGRQGITGELFF
TGTGCCAGCGGTCGGCAGGGTATCACCGGGGAGCTGTTTTTT
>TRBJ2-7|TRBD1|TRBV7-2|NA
CASSTGQGQSSEQYF
TGTGCCAGCAGCACTGGACAGGGTCAGAGTTCCGAGCAGTACTTC
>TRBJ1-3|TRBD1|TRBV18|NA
CASSPPGTASGNTIYF
TGTGCCAGCTCACCCCCTGGGACAGCCTCTGGAAACACCATATATTTT
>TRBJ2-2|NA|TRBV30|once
CAWSDLGTGELFF
TGTGCCTGGAGTGACCTCGGGACCGGGGAGCTGTTTTTT
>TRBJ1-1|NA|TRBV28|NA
CAHQSPQNTEAFF
TGTGCCCACCAGTCGCCCCAGAACACTGAAGCTTTCTTT
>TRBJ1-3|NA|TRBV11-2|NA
CASSLESLSGNTIYF
TGTGCCAGCAGCTTAGAAAGCCTGTCTGGAAACACCATATATTTT
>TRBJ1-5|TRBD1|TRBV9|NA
CASSVGDSLNQPQHF
TGTGCCAGCAGCGTAGGGGACAGCCTTAATCAGCCCCAGCATTTT
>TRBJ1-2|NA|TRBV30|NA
CAWSVRGNHPYGYTF
TGTGCCTGGAGTGTAAGGGGCAACCATCCCTATGGCTACACCTTC
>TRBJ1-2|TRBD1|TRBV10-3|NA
CAISIGTGNGYTF
TGTGCCATCAGTATCGGGACAGGGAATGGCTACACCTTC
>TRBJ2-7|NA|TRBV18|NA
CASSPNTGTSNYEQYF
TGTGCCAGCTCACCAAACACAGGGACCAGTAACTACGAGCAGTACTTC